This passage covers 3 T cell receptor beta chains from one sample sequenced in a study of CD8 T cells in ankylosing spondylitis. TCRdb ran MiXCR on the 5' RACE reads and lists one entry per CDR3 protein. The sample has under 250,000 distinct CDR3 sequences, roughly a tenth seen once. The sample comprised blood, either unsorted or a sorted T cell fraction (not recorded which). Source of these receptors: a male donor with ankylosing spondylitis or in good health (not recorded which).

Turning to this clonotype: Compared with germline, one end of the junction differs, possibly owing to a read error. The chain combines TRBV20-1 with TRBJ2-3, with 10 bases that match TRBD2. Germline loops: CDR1 DFQATT, CDR2 SNEGSKA (reference sequence). CDR3 length: 18 residues. DNA of the CDR3: TGCTGTGCTAGAGAATTTCTAGCGGGGGCCTTCTTAACAGATACGCAGTATTTT. As protein: CCAREFLAGAFLTDTQYF.

This clonotype was recorded many times. J is TRBJ2-5 and V is TRBV20-1; D might be TRBD1 (6 bases). The germline V gene encodes CDR1 DFQATT and CDR2 SNEGSKA (reference sequence). CDR3 size: 14 residues. V was clipped by 4 bases and J by 2 bases, with 14 bases between them. The CDR3 nucleotides are TGCAGTGCTACCTCCGACAGGTTTCAAGAGACCCAGTACTTC. Translated: CSATSDRFQETQYF.

The V call is TRBV12-3 or TRBV12-4, the J call TRBJ1-5; 7 bases line up with TRBD1. Trimming cost V 6 bases and J 0 bases; bases outside gene matches: 2. This CDR3 is 14 amino acids long. CDR3 region: CASRGQVSNQPQHF. The CDR3 nucleotides read TGTGCCAGCAGAGGACAGGTTAGCAATCAGCCCCAGCATTTT.